The present entry profiles one T cell receptor beta chain with its context. The antigen is undetermined. V gave up 7 bases and J gave up 3 bases, with 12 bases separating them. CDR1 and CDR2 from the germline V gene are SQVTM and ANQGSEA. This CDR3 region has 12 residues. The sample originates from a study of identical twins. Study-wide findings and caveats: Monozygotic twin pairs showed more out-of-frame TCR alpha sharing than models estimated. Rather than following the same donors, the conclusions depended on cross-sectional statistical analysis.

cDNA molecules carried unique molecular identifiers, and template switching added a universal primer site. A single record per CDR3 protein comes from TCRdb applying MiXCR to the 5' RACE reads. The repertoire has 400,000 to 550,000 distinct CDR3 sequences, around 20% of them found once; the top ten carry roughly 0.91%. These data also formed part of another study, on T cells expressing NK-cell markers.

Specimen: CD4+ T cells sorted from blood. V usage is TRBV29-1 and J usage is TRBJ1-2, with D unclear. This clonotype was sampled from a woman aged 18 to 35 in good health. The CDR3 protein is CSAVGRHYGYTF. Here the CDR3 DNA reads TGCAGCGCCGTTGGCAGGCACTATGGCTACACCTTC.